The 18 T cell receptor beta chains listed next were all sequenced from one sample in a study of cytomegalovirus exposure and HLA in healthy donors (dated by TCRdb to 2015 to 2018). Receptor libraries were prepared by the immunoSEQ multiplex PCR assay. For the multiplex PCR, a mixture combining 60 forward primers for TCR Vbeta segments and 13 reverse primers for TCR Jbeta segments was used. The immuneACCESS repertoire file appears here via TCRdb, limited to in-frame rearrangements. These files lack a portion of the clones; in checked studies, under half of the deficit traces to unresolved V genes, and the cause of the others is not known. In all, the sample holds approximately 170,000 clones, and approximately 79% of those were seen once. Roughly 1.6% of the sample belongs to the ten largest clones. The sequenced sample consisted of PBMCs. The receptor source for this set is a woman aged 18 to 35 in good health and CMV-seronegative.

The gene calls are TRBV6-6 and TRBJ1-5, with D perhaps matching TRBD1 (5 bases). The CDR3 spans 15 residues. Germline V gene sequence: CDR1 MNHNY, CDR2 SVGAGI (reference sequence). V lost 2 bases and J 1 base, leaving 9 bases between the germline ends. The CDR3 is CASSYHRPSNQPQHF. The DNA of the CDR3 is TGTGCCAGCAGTTACCACAGGCCAAGCAATCAGCCCCAGCATTTT.

The count of this clone is one. The chain uses TRBV27 and TRBJ1-2; the match to TRBD1 covers 9 bases. The CDR3 has 13 residues. Germline-derived CDR1 and CDR2 are MNHEY and SMNVEV (reference sequence). V gave up 5 bases and J gave up 6 bases; unmatched junction bases: 4. The CDR3 coding sequence is TGTGCCAGCAGTCCCCGGACAGGGGATGGCTACACCTTC. Translated, it gives CASSPRTGDGYTF.

The J gene is TRBJ1-6, the V gene TRBV6-5; no reliable D call. Deletions cut 5 bases from V and 8 bases from J, with 10 bases between. The germline V gene encodes CDR1 MNHEY and CDR2 SVGAGI. This CDR3 has 13 amino acids. DNA of the CDR3: TGTGCCAGCAGTCGATCGGTGGATTCACCCCTCCACTTT. Translating it yields CASSRSVDSPLHF.

This chain uses TRBV6-6 with TRBJ2-7, with TRBD1 identical over 10 bases. V lost 5 bases and J lost 7; bases outside the gene matches: 11. This CDR3 region has 15 residues. The germline CDR1 and CDR2 sequences are MNHNY and SVGAGI (reference sequence). CDR3 in DNA: TGTGCCAGCAGTCTAAAGGAGACAGGGGGCAAAGAGCAGTACTTC. It yields the protein CASSLKETGGKEQYF.

CDR3 nucleotide sequence: TGCGCCAGCAGCGGGACGGGACAGGCGGTCTACGAGCAGTACTTC. This codes for CASSGTGQAVYEQYF. This chain joins TRBV5-1 and TRBJ2-7, with TRBD1 matching over 8 bases. This CDR3 is built from 15 residues. Germline values: CDR1 SGHRS, CDR2 YFSETQ. Losses at the gene ends were 4 bases for V and 3 bases for J; bases not matched to a gene: 9.

The chain carries TRBV10-2 and TRBJ2-1, with 7 nucleotides matching TRBD2. V was clipped by 8 bases and J by 3 bases; unmatched bases: 1. Germline V lookup: CDR1 WSHSY, CDR2 SAAADI. The CDR3 runs 12 residues. The CDR3 loop reads CASGLVYNEQFF. The CDR3 DNA reads as TGCGCCAGCGGACTAGTCTACAATGAGCAGTTCTTC.

This chain joins TRBV6-1 and TRBJ2-3, with TRBD2 matching over 8 bases. There are 15 residues in the CDR3. After removal of 4 bases from V and 6 bases from J, the junction contained 9 bases not matched to a gene. Germline V CDR1 and CDR2: MNHNS, SASEGT. This CDR3 is CASSATGGPMDTQYF. The CDR3 coding sequence is TGTGCCAGCAGTGCTACGGGGGGGCCTATGGATACGCAGTATTTT.

The V gene is TRBV14, the J gene TRBJ1-6; 7 nucleotides match TRBD1. Trimming at V came to 4 bases and at J to 13 bases, leaving 7 bases not matched to a gene. CDR3 length: 13 residues. CDR1 and CDR2 from the germline V gene are SGHDN and FVKESK. The CDR3 is CASSPEGQFPLHF. In nucleotides, the CDR3 is TGTGCCAGCAGCCCGGAGGGACAGTTTCCCCTCCACTTT. The entire variable domain, with the rest obtained from reference TRBV14 and TRBJ1-6, is as follows: EAGVTQFPSHSVIEKGQTVTLRCDPISGHDNLYWYRRVMGKEIKFLLHFVKESKQDESGMPNNRFLAERTGGTYSTLKVQPAELEDSGVYFCASSPEGQFPLHFGNGTRLTVT.

V gene TRBV28 combines with J gene TRBJ2-1; 10 positions agree with TRBD2. Germline V gives CDR1 MDHEN, CDR2 SYDVKM. CDR3 length: 15 amino acids. V lost 4 bases to trimming and J lost 8 bases; unmatched junction nucleotides: 8. CDR3 bases: TGTGCCAGCAGTTGGGTAGCGGGAGGAGCCCATGAGCAGTTCTTC. Its translation: CASSWVAGGAHEQFF.

This chain links TRBV19 with TRBJ1-5, with no clear D. There are 12 residues in the CDR3. V was pared by 8 bases and J by 3 bases, with 8 bases between. The germline gives CDR1 LNHDA, CDR2 SQIVND (reference sequence). CDR3 coding DNA: TGTGCCAGTGGACTGATCAATCAGCCCCAGCATTTT. Protein product: CASGLINQPQHF.

There are a few counts of this clone. The chain carries TRBV6-1 and TRBJ2-1, with unresolved D. Trimming stripped 2 bases from V and 8 bases from J, with 4 bases between. The germline V gene encodes CDR1 MNHNS and CDR2 SASEGT. The CDR3 has 11 amino acids. As DNA, the CDR3 is TGTGCCAGCAGTGAACAGTATGAGCAGTTCTTC. It is translated as CASSEQYEQFF.

The chain carries TRBV7-3 and TRBJ2-2, with D perhaps matching TRBD1 (6 bases). This CDR3 has 14 amino acids. Per germline, CDR1 SGHTA and CDR2 FQGTGA. V dropped 6 bases and J dropped 2 bases, with 10 bases sitting between them. Here the CDR3 DNA reads TGTGCCAGCAGACAGGGACACAACACCGGGGAGCTGTTTTTT. Translating gives CASRQGHNTGELFF.

The chain links TRBV28 to TRBJ1-1; D may be TRBD1 (6 bases). V was clipped by 8 bases and J by 8 bases, with 15 bases between them. The germline V gene encodes CDR1 MDHEN and CDR2 SYDVKM. This CDR3 has 12 amino acids. CDR3 sequence (DNA): TGTGCCAGCTCCCCAGGGGTCAACGAAGCTTTCTTT. It is translated as CASSPGVNEAFF.

This clone was detected a few times. This chain joins TRBV4-2 and TRBJ1-3, with TRBD1 identical over 9 bases. This CDR3 comprises 15 residues. J was trimmed by 3 bases and V by 2 bases; bases with no gene match: 2. CDR1 and CDR2 (germline): LGHNA, YNFKEQ. CDR3 protein: CASSQRGQGGNTIYF. CDR3 nucleotide sequence: TGTGCCAGCAGCCAACGGGGACAGGGTGGAAACACCATATATTTT.

V gene TRBV5-1 combines with J gene TRBJ1-2, with D tentatively TRBD1 (6 bases). V lost 0 bases to trimming and J lost 6 bases, with 18 bases between them. This CDR3 is 16 amino acids long. Germline V gene sequence: CDR1 SGHRS, CDR2 YFSETQ. In nucleotides, the CDR3 is TGCGCCAGCAGCTTGGATAGGGGGGGTTTACCCAATGGCTACACCTTC. It yields the protein CASSLDRGGLPNGYTF.

The J gene is TRBJ2-7, the V gene TRBV28; 10 bases align to TRBD2. The CDR3 has 13 residues. V shed 8 bases and J 5 bases; nucleotides not matched to a gene: 6. Germline assignment: CDR1 MDHEN and CDR2 SYDVKM. Here the CDR3 reads CASHAGLADEQYF. The DNA of the CDR3 is TGTGCCAGCCACGCCGGACTAGCGGACGAGCAGTACTTC.

CDR3 in DNA: TGTGCCAGCAGCTTAGCGGGAACAGGCGGCGGCTACACCTTC. It codes for CASSLAGTGGGYTF. The V call is TRBV7-9, the J call TRBJ1-2; a possible D gene is TRBD1 (5 bases). V lost 0 bases to trimming and J lost 8 bases, with 13 bases between them. The CDR3 has 14 amino acids. Looked up from germline, CDR1 is SEHNR and CDR2 is FQNEAQ (reference sequence).

This clone came up a few times. The chain employs TRBV4-3 and TRBJ1-1, with 7 bases identical to TRBD1. V dropped 0 bases and J dropped 0; count of bases not matched to a gene: 7. Per germline, CDR1 LGHNA and CDR2 YSLEER. The CDR3 runs 17 residues. CDR3 residues: CASSQDVRTGVNTEAFF. For the CDR3, the DNA is TGCGCCAGCAGCCAAGACGTACGAACAGGGGTGAACACTGAAGCTTTCTTT.